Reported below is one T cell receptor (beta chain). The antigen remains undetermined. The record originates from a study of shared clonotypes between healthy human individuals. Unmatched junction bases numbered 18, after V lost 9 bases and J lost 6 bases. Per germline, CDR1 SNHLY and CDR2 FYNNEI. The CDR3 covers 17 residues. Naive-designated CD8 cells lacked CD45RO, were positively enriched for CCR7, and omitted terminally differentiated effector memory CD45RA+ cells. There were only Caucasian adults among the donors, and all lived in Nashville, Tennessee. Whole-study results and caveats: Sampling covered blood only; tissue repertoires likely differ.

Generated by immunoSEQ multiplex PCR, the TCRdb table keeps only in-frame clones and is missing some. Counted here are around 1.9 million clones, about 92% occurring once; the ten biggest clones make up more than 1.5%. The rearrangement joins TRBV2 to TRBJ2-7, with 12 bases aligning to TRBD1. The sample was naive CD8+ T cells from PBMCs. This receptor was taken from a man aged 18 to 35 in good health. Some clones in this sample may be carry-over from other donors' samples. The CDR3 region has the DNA TGTGCCAGTTGGGGCCCGGGACAGGGGGCGCGGACTGCCGAGCAGTACTTC. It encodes CASWGPGQGARTAEQYF.